Sequencing of this TCR beta chain was carried out in a study of cytomegalovirus exposure and HLA in healthy donors. PCR employed 60 Vbeta and 13 Jbeta primers. Clones were sequenced by immunoSEQ multiplex PCR, and TCRdb holds only the in-frame ones, with some missing. The top ten clones hold approximately 11% of a sample with about 120,000 clones, about 80% of them seen once. This CDR3 has 11 residues. V gave up 10 bases and J gave up 10 bases, with 14 bases separating them. Germline CDR1 reads LNHDA; CDR2 reads SQIVND (reference sequence). Sequencing was done on a sample of PBMCs. This clonotype was obtained from a man aged 25-45 years in good health and CMV-seropositive. V gene TRBV19 combines with J gene TRBJ2-1; D ambiguous. The chain's CDR3 is CATLRGGEQFF. Here the CDR3 DNA reads TGTGCCACCCTAAGAGGTGGCGAGCAGTTCTTC.